A single T cell receptor beta chain is shown here with its context. The CDR3 carries no conserved terminal phenylalanine or tryptophan, so it likely arises from a read error. The CDR3 consists of 14 residues. Per germline, CDR1 ENHRY and CDR2 SYGVKD. The V and J ends lost 0 bases and 6 bases respectively, with 9 bases between them. The sample originates from a study of blood T cells in healthy people across ages. Then a second PCR, running roughly 7 to 11 cycles, was carried out with a sample-barcoded 5' primer and a J-beta primer mix. Every molecule of cDNA carried a tag from a template-switch adaptor with 12 random nucleotides. TCRdb reprocessed the 5' RACE reads via MiXCR and lists one record per CDR3 protein. The sample has more than 750,000 distinct CDR3 sequences, about 29% seen once. Whenever a sample was processed, at least 6 million PBMCs were isolated. The sample also formed part of further work on T cells of mothers and their children.

The TCR comes from a woman aged 40-49 years in good health. The chain couples TRBV10-3 to TRBJ2-1; D remains ambiguous. The sample consisted of blood. The chain's CDR3 is CAISESILSNEQFL. As DNA, the CDR3 is TGTGCCATCAGTGAGTCGATCCTATCCAATGAGCAGTTCTTG.